Here is one T cell receptor beta chain with its context. Its antigen is not known. The data stem from a study of T cells expressing NK-cell markers. Study-level results: In a group of about 6 donors, dominant NKG2C+ clonotypes represented roughly 1.0-7.5% of CD8+ T cells. Uncertainty persisted over the HCMV specificity of expanded NKG2C+ T cell clones. A handful of donors showed these clonotypes also leading the CD3+CD56-NKG2C+ fraction.

Germline V gene lookup returns CDR1 SGHRS and CDR2 YFSETQ. This CDR3 has 12 amino acids. Production of TCR beta cDNA relied on 5'RACE template switching with UMIs. No DNA is given; TCRdb re-called the 5' RACE reads and lists each CDR3 protein once. The listing records approximately 110,000 distinct CDR3 sequences. This TCR was sampled from a woman between 18 and 70 years old in good health. The V gene is TRBV5-1, the J gene TRBJ1-2. Sequencing was carried out using blood T cells: a sorted CD56 or NKG2C T cell subset, CD4+ or CD8+ T cells, or bulk PBMC T cells (not recorded which). The CDR3 loop is CASSGGGDGYTF.